The 2 T cell receptor beta chains reported below all come from one sample, sequenced in a study of cytomegalovirus exposure and HLA in healthy donors. Here immunoSEQ multiplex PCR was the method, and the copy in TCRdb shows in-frame clones only, minus some. The repertoire includes some 260,000 clones, around 90% of them detected once, and 3.1% sits in the top ten. Sequencing used PBMCs. These receptors came from a woman in her thirties in good health and CMV-seronegative.

The chain couples TRBV5-6 to TRBJ2-7; D might be TRBD2 (6 bases). This CDR3 contains 15 residues. Per germline, CDR1 SGHDT and CDR2 YYEEEE. V was clipped by 3 bases and J by 3 bases, with 16 bases between them. CDR3 bases: TGTGCCAGCAGCTACGCGGGGAGGAAAGACTACGAGCAGTACTTC. This encodes CASSYAGRKDYEQYF. Filled out from reference TRBV5-6 and TRBJ2-7, the complete variable domain reads DAGVTQSPTHLIKTRGQQVTLRCSPKSGHDTVSWYQQALGQGPQFIFQYYEEEERQRGNFPDRFSGHQFPNYSSELNVNALLLGDSALYLCASSYAGRKDYEQYFGPGTRLTVT.

The V and J genes are TRBV30 and TRBJ1-5; the match to TRBD1 covers 10 bases. CDR1 is GTSNPN and CDR2 is SVGIG in the germline V gene (reference sequence). V lost 0 bases, J lost 6 bases, and 5 bases stayed unmatched. The CDR3 extends over 15 amino acids. CDR3 protein: CAWSVPGQGPQPQHF. The CDR3 DNA reads TGTGCCTGGAGTGTGCCGGGACAGGGGCCTCAGCCCCAGCATTTT.